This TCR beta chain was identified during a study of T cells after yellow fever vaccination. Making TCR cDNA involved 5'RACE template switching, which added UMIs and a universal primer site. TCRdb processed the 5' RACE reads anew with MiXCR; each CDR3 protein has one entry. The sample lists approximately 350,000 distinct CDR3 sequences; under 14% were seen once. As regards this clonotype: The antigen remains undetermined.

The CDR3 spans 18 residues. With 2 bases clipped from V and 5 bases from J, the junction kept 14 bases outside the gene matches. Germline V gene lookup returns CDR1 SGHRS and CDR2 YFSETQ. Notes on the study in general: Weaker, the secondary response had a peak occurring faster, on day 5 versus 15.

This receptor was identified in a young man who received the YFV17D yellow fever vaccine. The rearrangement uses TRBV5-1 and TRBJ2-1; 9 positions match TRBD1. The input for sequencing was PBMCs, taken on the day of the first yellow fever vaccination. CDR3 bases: TGCGCCAGCAGCTTCAGTCTGCTCCGGACAGGGGCCCACAATGAGCAGTTCTTC. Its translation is CASSFSLLRTGAHNEQFF.